This T cell receptor beta chain was obtained from a study of OX40 agonist ivuxolimab in advanced cancers. Across the whole study: Ivuxolimab is an agonistic anti-OX40 (CD134) antibody, and patients were treated with it. Allowance was made for prior anti-PD-1, anti-PD-L1 or anti-CTLA-4 therapy, and 35% to 40% had some. Whole-study findings and limits: Nonresponders included some who also had low normalized T-cell clonal expansion.

Comments on this clone: Antigen specificity is unknown.

The CDR3 is 14 residues long. V was trimmed by 3 bases and J by 6 bases, leaving 15 bases between them. Germline lookup yields CDR1 SGDLS and CDR2 YYNGEE. Profiled with immunoSEQ multiplex PCR; TCRdb holds only in-frame clones, not every one. The repertoire holds under 50,000 clones, with 80% to 90% as singletons. This receptor was taken from an adult with an advanced solid tumor such as melanoma, head and neck, liver or kidney cancer. The sample here was CD4+ or CD8+ T cells sorted from blood, taken in a trial of the OX40 agonist ivuxolimab. The V gene is TRBV9, the J gene TRBJ2-5; D remains unclear. The CDR3 bases are TGTGCCAGCAGCGCCCCGGACGCGCGGCAGACCCAGTACTTC. Translated: CASSAPDARQTQYF.